This T cell receptor beta chain was retrieved from a study of T cell repertoires in cytomegalovirus infection. On the study more broadly: Matching HLA type, along with CMV infection, was indicated by public TCR beta signatures. Overall study results and limits: Predominance within the ex vivo response was attributable to HLA-C-restricted CMV-specific TCR beta clonotypes.

TCRdb reprocessed the reads via MiXCR and lists one record per CDR3 protein. Of 650,000 to 900,000 distinct CDR3 sequences in the sample, approximately 32% are singletons; the top ten hold over 10%. This clonotype was counted between two and nine times. Its specificity is unknown. Germline CDR1 reads SEHNR; CDR2 reads FQNEAQ (reference sequence). V was trimmed by 5 bases and J by 3 bases, leaving 9 bases between them. The CDR3 has 13 residues. This chain uses TRBV7-9 with TRBJ2-3, with TRBD2 as a possible D gene (6 bases). The starting material was cultured CD8+ T cells from PBMCs, obtained from culture after CMV antigen stimulation. The TCR was taken from a human donor in good health (CMV status not recorded). Some clones in this sample may be carry-over from other donors' samples. The chain's CDR3 is CASSTGTTDTQYF. The CDR3 nucleotides read TGTGCCAGCAGCACCGGGACTACAGATACGCAGTATTTT.